This T cell receptor beta chain originates from a study of PD-1 blockade in classical Hodgkin lymphoma. Study-wide findings and caveats: Significant TCR diversity gains by C4D1 occurred in CD4+ but not CD8+ cells. The study found complete responders had baseline diversity similar to newly diagnosed patients.

About this clone: The antigen remains undetermined.

The data were produced by immunoSEQ multiplex PCR, yet TCRdb's version contains in-frame clones alone and is incomplete. The sample holds roughly 11,000 clones, 80% to 90% seen once. With 0 bases removed from V and 5 bases from J, the gap between germline ends came to 15 bases. The CDR3 is 16 residues long. Germline CDR1 SGHRS, CDR2 YFSETQ. Time point reported: cycle 4 day 1 (C4D1), after around six weeks of nivolumab. Every one of the patients relapsed after autologous stem cell transplantation (brentuximab vedotin exposure was variable). From thawed PBMCs, magnetic negative selection was used to isolate the CD8+ T cells.

This chain connects TRBV5-1 to TRBJ2-1; D is perhaps TRBD2 (6 bases). The sample here was CD8+ T cells from blood, taken before the fourth cycle of nivolumab. This sequence originates from a human donor with classical Hodgkin lymphoma. The donor label of this sample is uncertain. The CDR3 DNA sequence: TGCGCCAGCAGCTTGGAGTCCCTAGCGTCTAACAATGAGCAGTTCTTC. Translating it yields CASSLESLASNNEQFF.